The rows below give T cell receptor beta chains drawn from one sample of a study of T-cell memory formation after mild COVID-19. From the 5' RACE reads, TCRdb called clonotypes with MiXCR, one entry per CDR3 protein. This table holds 350,000 to 500,000 distinct CDR3 sequences, around a quarter found once. The sequenced sample consisted of PBMCs or a T cell subset sorted from them (not recorded which). The receptors here all came from an adult woman who had mild COVID-19 (a few samples of this study predate the infection). Cell type and time point are not known. Both conserved end residues are part of each CDR3. D genes are given only for firm matches. Clone size is given for some rows only: seen once, a few or many times, or a class if the clone is expanded.

few	TRBD2	TRBV12-3/TRBV12-4	TRBJ2-5	TGTGCCAGCAGCTGGACTAGTCCAGAGACCCAGTACTTC	CASSWTSPETQYF
few	.	TRBV20-1	TRBJ2-1	TGCAGTGCTCCGGCCCTAGGAGGGGCCATCTCCTACAATGAGCAGTTCTTC	CSAPALGGAISYNEQFF
many	TRBD1	TRBV23-1	TRBJ2-3	TGCGCCAGCACCAGAGGACAGGGGGCCTGTGCAGATACGCAGTATTTT	CASTRGQGACADTQYF
few	TRBD2	TRBV24-1	TRBJ2-5	TGTGCCACCAGTGAAGCGACTAGCGGGGGGGCCCAAGAGACCCAGTACTTC	CATSEATSGGAQETQYF
many	.	TRBV27	TRBJ2-5	TGTGCCAGCAGTTTAGGTGGGGGTGACGAGACCCAGTACTTC	CASSLGGGDETQYF
.	TRBD2	TRBV19	TRBJ2-1	TGTGCCAGTAGTATAGGGAGCAGCGGGAGGGTATACAATGAGCAGTTCTTC	CASSIGSSGRVYNEQFF
few	.	TRBV5-1	TRBJ2-5	TGCGCCAGCAGCGTCGCCAGCCAAGAGACCCAGTACTTC	CASSVASQETQYF
.	.	TRBV7-3	TRBJ2-1	TGTGCCAGCAGCTCACCGATAGTCAATGAGCAGTTCTTC	CASSSPIVNEQFF
few	.	TRBV23-1	TRBJ2-1	TGCGCCAGCAGTCCAGAGGGGGGACAGTTCTTC	CASSPEGGQFF
.	.	TRBV5-1	TRBJ1-2	TGCGCCAGCAGCCCCCGGCAGAAGAGGAATGGCTACACCTTC	CASSPRQKRNGYTF
.	.	TRBV29-1	TRBJ1-1	TGCAGCGTGGGGGGGGCAACGACCACTGAAGCTTTCTTT	CSVGGATTTEAFF
few	.	TRBV5-1	TRBJ2-4	TGCGCCAGACCTGACGCGGGACAGCCCGCCAAAAACATTCAGTACTTC	CARPDAGQPAKNIQYF
few	.	TRBV30	TRBJ2-2	TGTGCTTTTAAGGGGAAAAACACCGGGGAGCTGTTTTTT	CAFKGKNTGELFF
few	.	TRBV24-1	TRBJ1-2	TGTGCCACCAGTGATTGGGGGCACTATGGCTACACCTTC	CATSDWGHYGYTF
.	TRBD2	TRBV5-8	TRBJ2-7	TGTGCCAGCAGCTTGGCCGGTAGCGGGGGGATCTACGAGCAGTACTTC	CASSLAGSGGIYEQYF
few	.	TRBV20-1	TRBJ1-5	TGCAGTGCTCAGTTAAGCAGGGGAAGAAATCAGCCCCAGCATTTT	CSAQLSRGRNQPQHF
few	TRBD2	TRBV24-1	TRBJ2-3	TGTGCCACCAATAGCGGGAGCGCAGATACGCAGTATTTT	CATNSGSADTQYF
.	.	TRBV29-1	TRBJ2-7	TGCAGCGTTTTCACAATAGACTACGAGCAGTACTTC	CSVFTIDYEQYF
.	.	TRBV12-3/TRBV12-4	TRBJ2-3	TGTGCCAGCAGTTTAGATCATGGGTGGGATACGCAGTATTTT	CASSLDHGWDTQYF